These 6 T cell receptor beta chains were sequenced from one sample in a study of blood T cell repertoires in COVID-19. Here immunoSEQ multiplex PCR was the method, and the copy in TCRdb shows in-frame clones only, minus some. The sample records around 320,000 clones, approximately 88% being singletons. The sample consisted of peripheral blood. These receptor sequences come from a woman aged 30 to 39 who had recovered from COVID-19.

The CDR3 bases are TGTGCCAGCAGTTTAAACGGGGGATACAATGAGCAGTTCTTC. Translation: CASSLNGGYNEQFF. The J gene is TRBJ2-1, the V gene TRBV27; TRBD2 is a possible D gene (6 bases). Germline values: CDR1 MNHEY, CDR2 SMNVEV (reference sequence). The CDR3 spans 14 residues. V was trimmed by 2 bases and J by 4 bases, leaving 9 bases between them.

CDR3 residues: CASSEAYRLAGDNEQFF. CDR3 nucleotide sequence: TGTGCCAGCAGTGAAGCTTATAGACTAGCGGGGGACAATGAGCAGTTCTTC. This chain uses TRBV6-1 with TRBJ2-1, with 12 bases that match TRBD2. Per the germline V gene, CDR1 is MNHNS and CDR2 is SASEGT. This CDR3 region has 17 residues. V gave up 0 bases and J gave up 5 bases; unmatched junction bases: 5.

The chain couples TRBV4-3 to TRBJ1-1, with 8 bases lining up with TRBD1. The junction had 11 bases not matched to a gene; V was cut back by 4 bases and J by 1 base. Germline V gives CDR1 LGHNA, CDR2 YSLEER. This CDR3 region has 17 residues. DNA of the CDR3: TGCGCCAGCAGCCTCATACTGAGGGGACAGGCGAACACTGAAGCTTTCTTT. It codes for CASSLILRGQANTEAFF.

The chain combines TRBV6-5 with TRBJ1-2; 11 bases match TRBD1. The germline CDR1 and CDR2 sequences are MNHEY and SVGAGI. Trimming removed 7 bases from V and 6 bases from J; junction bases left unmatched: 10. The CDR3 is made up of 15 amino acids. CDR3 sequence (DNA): TGTGCCAGCATCGAACCGGGACAGGGGGTGAATGGCTACACCTTC. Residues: CASIEPGQGVNGYTF.

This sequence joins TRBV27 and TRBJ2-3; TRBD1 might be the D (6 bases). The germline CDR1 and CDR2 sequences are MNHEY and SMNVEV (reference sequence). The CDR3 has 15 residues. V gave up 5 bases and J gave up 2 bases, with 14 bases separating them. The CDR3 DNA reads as TGTGCCAGCAGTAAAGGACAGCTATACACAGATACGCAGTATTTT. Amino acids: CASSKGQLYTDTQYF.

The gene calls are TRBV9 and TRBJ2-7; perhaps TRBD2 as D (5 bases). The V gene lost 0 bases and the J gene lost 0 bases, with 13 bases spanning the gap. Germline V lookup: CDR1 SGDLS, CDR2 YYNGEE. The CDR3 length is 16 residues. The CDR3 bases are TGTGCCAGCAGCGTAGCTTCACGGGGAATCTCCTACGAGCAGTACTTC. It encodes CASSVASRGISYEQYF. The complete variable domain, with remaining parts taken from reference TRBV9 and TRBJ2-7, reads DSGVTQTPKHLITATGQRVTLRCSPRSGDLSVYWYQQSLDQGLQFLIQYYNGEERAKGNILERFSAQQFPDLHSELNLSSLELGDSALYFCASSVASRGISYEQYFGPGTRLTVT.